These 12 T cell receptor beta chains were sequenced from one sample in a study of T cells in Graves' hyperthyroidism and ophthalmopathy. Amplified TCR beta CDR3 regions came from RNA transcripts. The primer set for the first-round RT-PCR of the TCR CDR3 was HTBI. From the multiplex PCR reads, TCRdb called clonotypes with MiXCR, one entry per CDR3 protein. This table has about 420,000 distinct CDR3 sequences, around 13% appearing once. Sequenced: blood. All receptors come from a woman under 30 with Graves' hyperthyroidism.

The table lists this clonotype with many counts. The V gene is TRBV27, the J gene TRBJ2-4; tentative D call: TRBD2 (5 bases). With 6 bases removed from V and 3 bases from J, the gap between germline ends came to 15 bases. This CDR3 is built from 15 residues. CDR1 MNHEY and CDR2 SMNVEV come from the germline V gene (reference sequence). The CDR3 loop is CASSHWESGKNIQYF. The CDR3 coding sequence is TGTGCCAGCAGCCATTGGGAAAGCGGCAAAAACATTCAGTACTTC.

This clonotype was detected many times. V usage is TRBV12-3 or TRBV12-4 and J usage is TRBJ1-3; D unclear. V was clipped by 4 bases and J by 3 bases, with 10 bases between them. The length of the CDR3 is 14 residues. The CDR3 coding sequence is TGTGCCAGCAGTTCACCCCCCAATGGAAACACCATATATTTT. This translates into CASSSPPNGNTIYF.

This clonotype was recorded many times. The chain uses TRBV12-3 or TRBV12-4 and TRBJ2-1; D possibly corresponds to TRBD1 (6 bases). The CDR3 is 15 amino acids. With 3 bases removed from V and 3 bases from J, the gap between germline ends came to 12 bases. The CDR3 is CASSFEPGDYNEQFF. As DNA, the CDR3 is TGTGCCAGCAGTTTCGAGCCAGGGGACTACAATGAGCAGTTCTTC.

As regards this clonotype: This could be a read error, since a much larger clone is one nucleotide away. The chain carries TRBV9 and TRBJ1-1; D not certain. V was shortened by 0 bases and J by 6 bases, with 9 bases between the two germline ends. From germline, CDR1 is SGDLS and CDR2 YYNGEE. CDR3 length: 13 amino acids. The CDR3 DNA is TGTGCCAGCAGCGTAGAGGGAAAAGCTGAAGCTTTCTTT. As protein: CASSVEGKAEAFF. Full variable domain (missing parts from reference TRBV9 and TRBJ1-1): DSGVTQTPKHLITATGQRVTLRCSPRSGDLSVYWYQQSLDQGLQFLIQYYNGEERAKGNILERFSAQQFPDLHSELNLSSLELGDSALYFCASSVEGKAEAFFGQGTRLTVV.

This clonotype was counted at least ten times. The chain recombines TRBV6-1 with TRBJ2-3; D is undetermined. The V end was cut by 0 bases, the J end by 6 bases, with 4 bases between. The germline V gene has CDR1 MNHNS and CDR2 SASEGT. The CDR3 has 12 residues. The CDR3 loop is CASSEALDTQYF. CDR3 nucleotide sequence: TGTGCCAGCAGTGAAGCACTGGATACGCAGTATTTT.

The rearrangement links TRBV18 to TRBJ2-1, with D perhaps TRBD1 (5 bases). Looked up from germline, CDR1 is KGHSH and CDR2 is LQKENI. The CDR3 sequence is 16 residues long. The V end lost 1 base, the J end lost 9 bases, and 19 bases lay between the germline ends. Written as DNA, the CDR3 is TGTGCCAGCTCACCACTTATGACAGCCTTTTTGGGTGAGCAGTTCTTC. Protein sequence: CASSPLMTAFLGEQFF.

The sample holds many counts of this clonotype. J is TRBJ1-2 and V is TRBV27; no definite D call. The CDR3 extends over 13 amino acids. V shed 3 bases and J shed 0 bases, with 5 bases lying between them. Germline assignment: CDR1 MNHEY and CDR2 SMNVEV (reference sequence). The chain's CDR3 is CASSLRSNYGYTF. DNA of the CDR3: TGTGCCAGCAGTTTGAGGTCTAACTATGGCTACACCTTC.

This clonotype was seen ten or more times. CDR3 region: CSARVVQETQYF. The CDR3 DNA reads as TGCAGTGCTAGAGTAGTACAAGAGACCCAGTACTTC. The V and J genes are TRBV20-1 and TRBJ2-5, with D uncertain. Trimming took 1 base from V and 2 from J, leaving 5 bases between them. The germline CDR1 and CDR2 sequences are DFQATT and SNEGSKA (reference sequence). CDR3 size: 12 residues.

This clonotype is a singleton in its sample. The CDR3 bases are TGTGCCAGCAGTTTATACAGGGATAGAGGCTACACCTTC. Protein product: CASSLYRDRGYTF. The V call is TRBV28, the J call TRBJ1-2; D is perhaps TRBD1 (6 bases). V shed 1 base and J shed 8 bases, with 11 bases lying between them. Germline CDR1 MDHEN, CDR2 SYDVKM. The CDR3 runs 13 residues.

This clonotype was detected many times. This rearrangement joins TRBV11-2 to TRBJ2-2, with 12 bases lining up with TRBD2. Germline assignment: CDR1 SGHAT and CDR2 FQNNGV. V gave up 1 base and J gave up 6 bases; unmatched junction bases: 0. The CDR3 loop spans 15 amino acids. CDR3 in DNA: TGTGCCAGCAGCTTAGCTAGCGGGAGGGCCGGGGAGCTGTTTTTT. Protein: CASSLASGRAGELFF.

Many counts were recorded for this clonotype. This chain links TRBV12-3 or TRBV12-4 with TRBJ2-3; D unclear. This CDR3 region has 12 residues. V was clipped by 8 bases and J by 4 bases, with 10 bases between them. The CDR3 coding sequence is TGTGCCAGCGCAGGCTGGGCAGATACGCAGTATTTT. Translation gives CASAGWADTQYF.

At least ten counts were recorded for this clonotype. The chain links TRBV28 to TRBJ2-3; 8 positions agree with TRBD2. This CDR3 comprises 16 residues. V gave up 3 bases and J gave up 5 bases; unmatched junction bases: 10. Germline CDR1 reads MDHEN; CDR2 reads SYDVKM. The CDR3 DNA is TGTGCCAGCAGTTTCCTTACGCGGGAGGCCCGAGATACGCAGTATTTT. It codes for CASSFLTREARDTQYF.